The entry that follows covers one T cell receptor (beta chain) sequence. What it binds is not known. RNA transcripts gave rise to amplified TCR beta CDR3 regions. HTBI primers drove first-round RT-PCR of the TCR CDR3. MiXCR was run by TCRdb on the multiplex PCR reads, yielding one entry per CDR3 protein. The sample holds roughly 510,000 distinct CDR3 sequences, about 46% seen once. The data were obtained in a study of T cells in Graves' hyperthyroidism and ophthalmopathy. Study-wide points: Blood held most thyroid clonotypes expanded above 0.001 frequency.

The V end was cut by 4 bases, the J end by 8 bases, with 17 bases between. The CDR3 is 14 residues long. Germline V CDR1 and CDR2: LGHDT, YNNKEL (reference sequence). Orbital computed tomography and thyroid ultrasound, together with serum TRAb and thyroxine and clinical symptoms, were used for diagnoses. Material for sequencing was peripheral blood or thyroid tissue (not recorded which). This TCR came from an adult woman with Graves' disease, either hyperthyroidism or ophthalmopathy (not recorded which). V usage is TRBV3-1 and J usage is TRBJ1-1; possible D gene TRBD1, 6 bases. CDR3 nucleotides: TGTGCCAGCAGCCCTCAGGAGGGCACAGGGGAAGCTTTCTTT. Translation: CASSPQEGTGEAFF.